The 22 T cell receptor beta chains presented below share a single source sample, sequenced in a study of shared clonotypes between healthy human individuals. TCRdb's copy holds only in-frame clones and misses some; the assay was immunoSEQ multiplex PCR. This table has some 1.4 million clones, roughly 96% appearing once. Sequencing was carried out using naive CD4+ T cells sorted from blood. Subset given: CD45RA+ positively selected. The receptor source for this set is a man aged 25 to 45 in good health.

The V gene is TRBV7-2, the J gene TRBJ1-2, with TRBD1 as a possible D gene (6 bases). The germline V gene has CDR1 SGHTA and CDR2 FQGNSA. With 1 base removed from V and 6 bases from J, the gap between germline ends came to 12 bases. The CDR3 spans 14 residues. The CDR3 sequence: CASSLEVRGHGYTF. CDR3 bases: TGTGCCAGCAGCTTAGAGGTCAGGGGCCATGGCTACACCTTC. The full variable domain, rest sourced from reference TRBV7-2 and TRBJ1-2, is GAGVSQSPSNKVTEKGKDVELRCDPISGHTALYWYRQSLGQGLEFLIYFQGNSAPDKSGLPSDRFSAERTGGSVSTLTIQRTQQEDSAVYLCASSLEVRGHGYTFGSGTRLTVV.

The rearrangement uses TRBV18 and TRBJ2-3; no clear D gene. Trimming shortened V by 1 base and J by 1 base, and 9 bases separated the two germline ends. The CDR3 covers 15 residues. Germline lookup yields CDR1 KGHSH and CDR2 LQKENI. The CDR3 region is CASSPQGDGTDTQYF. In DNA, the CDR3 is TGTGCCAGCTCACCACAAGGAGACGGCACAGATACGCAGTATTTT.

CDR3 in amino acids: CASSQRTSGRAGEQFF. CDR3 coding DNA: TGTGCCAGCAGCCAACGGACTAGCGGGAGGGCCGGTGAGCAGTTCTTC. V usage is TRBV11-2 and J usage is TRBJ2-1, with 15 positions matching TRBD2. The V and J ends lost 5 bases and 9 bases, in that order; junction bases with no gene match: 8. CDR1 is SGHAT and CDR2 is FQNNGV in the germline V gene. The CDR3 has 16 amino acids.

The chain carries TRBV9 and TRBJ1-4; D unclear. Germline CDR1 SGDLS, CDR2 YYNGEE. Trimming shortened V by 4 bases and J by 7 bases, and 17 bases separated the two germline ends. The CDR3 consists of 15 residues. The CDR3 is CASSPRRTLGEKLFF. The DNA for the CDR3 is TGTGCCAGCAGCCCCCGACGGACCTTGGGTGAAAAACTGTTTTTT. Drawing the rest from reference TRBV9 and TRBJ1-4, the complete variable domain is DSGVTQTPKHLITATGQRVTLRCSPRSGDLSVYWYQQSLDQGLQFLIQYYNGEERAKGNILERFSAQQFPDLHSELNLSSLELGDSALYFCASSPRRTLGEKLFFGSGTQLSVL.

CDR3 amino acids: CASSPKGEGNQPQHF. CDR3 sequence (DNA): TGTGCCAGCAGCCCAAAAGGGGAGGGGAATCAGCCCCAGCATTTT. The chain is built from TRBV9 and TRBJ1-5; TRBD1 is a possible D gene (5 bases). CDR1 and CDR2 from the germline V gene are SGDLS and YYNGEE. CDR3 length: 15 residues. Trimming removed 4 bases from V and 4 bases from J, with 15 bases in between.

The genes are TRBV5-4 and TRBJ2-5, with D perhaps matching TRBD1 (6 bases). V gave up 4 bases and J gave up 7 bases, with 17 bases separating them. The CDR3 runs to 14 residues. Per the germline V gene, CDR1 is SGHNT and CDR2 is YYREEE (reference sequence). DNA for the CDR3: TGTGCCAGCAGCCCCAGGGGTCCCCAGGGGACCCAGTACTTC. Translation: CASSPRGPQGTQYF.

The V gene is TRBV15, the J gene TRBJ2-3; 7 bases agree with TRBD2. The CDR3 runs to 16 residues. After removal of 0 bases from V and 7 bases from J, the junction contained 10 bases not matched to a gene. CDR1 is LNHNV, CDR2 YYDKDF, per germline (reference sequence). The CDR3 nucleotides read TGTGCCACCAGCAGAGATTTCCCCGGGACTACAAATACGCAGTATTTT. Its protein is CATSRDFPGTTNTQYF.

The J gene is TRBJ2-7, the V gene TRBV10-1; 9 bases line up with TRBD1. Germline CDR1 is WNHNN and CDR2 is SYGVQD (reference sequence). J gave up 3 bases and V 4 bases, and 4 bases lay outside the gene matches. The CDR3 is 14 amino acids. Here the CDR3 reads CASSAGQGFYEQYF. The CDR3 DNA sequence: TGCGCCAGCAGTGCGGGACAGGGCTTCTACGAGCAGTACTTC.

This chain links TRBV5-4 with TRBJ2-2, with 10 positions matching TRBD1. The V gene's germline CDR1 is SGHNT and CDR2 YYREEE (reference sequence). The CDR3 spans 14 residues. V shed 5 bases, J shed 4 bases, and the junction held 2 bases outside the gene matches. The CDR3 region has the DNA TGTGCCAGCAGGAGGACAGGGGGCACCGGGGAGCTGTTTTTT. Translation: CASRRTGGTGELFF.

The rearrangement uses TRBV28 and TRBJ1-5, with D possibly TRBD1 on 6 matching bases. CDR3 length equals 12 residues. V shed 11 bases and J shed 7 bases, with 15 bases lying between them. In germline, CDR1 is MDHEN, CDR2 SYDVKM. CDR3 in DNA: TGTGCCGCACGGCAGGGGAAGCAGCCCCAGCATTTT. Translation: CAARQGKQPQHF.

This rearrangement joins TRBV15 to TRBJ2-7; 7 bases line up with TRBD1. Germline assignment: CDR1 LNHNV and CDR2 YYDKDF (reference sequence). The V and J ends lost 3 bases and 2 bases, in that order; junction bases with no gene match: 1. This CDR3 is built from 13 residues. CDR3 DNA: TGTGCCACCAGCAGTGGACAGGCCTACGAGCAGTACTTC. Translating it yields CATSSGQAYEQYF. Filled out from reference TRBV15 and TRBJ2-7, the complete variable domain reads DAMVIQNPRYQVTQFGKPVTLSCSQTLNHNVMYWYQQKSSQAPKLLFHYYDKDFNNEADTPDNFQSRRPNTSFCFLDIRSPGLGDTAMYLCATSSGQAYEQYFGPGTRLTVT.

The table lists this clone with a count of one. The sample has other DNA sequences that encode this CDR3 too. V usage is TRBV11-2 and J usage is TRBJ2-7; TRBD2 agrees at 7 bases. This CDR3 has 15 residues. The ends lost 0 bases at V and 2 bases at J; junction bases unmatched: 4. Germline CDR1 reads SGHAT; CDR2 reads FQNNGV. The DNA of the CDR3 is TGTGCCAGCAGCTTAGAGTTAGCGGGCGCCTACGAGCAGTACTTC. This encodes CASSLELAGAYEQYF.

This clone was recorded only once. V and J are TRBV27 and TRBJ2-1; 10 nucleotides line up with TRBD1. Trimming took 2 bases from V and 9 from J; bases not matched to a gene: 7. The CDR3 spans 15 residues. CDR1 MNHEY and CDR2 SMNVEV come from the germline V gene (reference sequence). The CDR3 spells CASSLLGQGRGEQFF. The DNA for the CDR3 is TGTGCCAGCAGTTTACTGGGACAGGGGAGGGGTGAGCAGTTCTTC.

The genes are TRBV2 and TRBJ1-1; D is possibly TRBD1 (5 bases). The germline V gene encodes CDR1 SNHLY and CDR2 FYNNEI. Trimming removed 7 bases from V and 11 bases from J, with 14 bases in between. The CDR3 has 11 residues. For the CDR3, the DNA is TGTGCCAGCATACTTCAGGGTAGGGCTTTCTTT. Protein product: CASILQGRAFF.

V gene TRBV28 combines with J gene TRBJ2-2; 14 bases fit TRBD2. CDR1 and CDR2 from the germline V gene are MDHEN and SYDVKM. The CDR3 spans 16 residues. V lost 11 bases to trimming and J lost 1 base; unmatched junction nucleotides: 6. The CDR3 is CASRTSGRLNTGELFF. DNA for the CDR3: TGTGCCTCCCGGACTAGCGGGAGGCTGAACACCGGGGAGCTGTTTTTT.

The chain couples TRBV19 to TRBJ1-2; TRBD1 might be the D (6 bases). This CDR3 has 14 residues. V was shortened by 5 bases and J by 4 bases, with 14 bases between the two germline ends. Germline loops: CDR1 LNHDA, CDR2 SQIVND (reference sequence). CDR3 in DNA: TGTGCCAGTAGTCCCTCCCTACAGGGCTATGGCTACACCTTC. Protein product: CASSPSLQGYGYTF. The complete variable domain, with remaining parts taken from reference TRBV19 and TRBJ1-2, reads DGGITQSPKYLFRKEGQNVTLSCEQNLNHDAMYWYRQDPGQGLRLIYYSQIVNDFQKGDIAEGYSVSREKKESFPLTVTSAQKNPTAFYLCASSPSLQGYGYTFGSGTRLTVV.

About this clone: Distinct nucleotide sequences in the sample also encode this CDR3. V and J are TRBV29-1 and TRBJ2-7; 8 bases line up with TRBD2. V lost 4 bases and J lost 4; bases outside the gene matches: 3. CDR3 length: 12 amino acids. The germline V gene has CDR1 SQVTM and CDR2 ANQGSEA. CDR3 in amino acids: CSVGLAGYEQYF. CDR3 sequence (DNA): TGCAGCGTTGGGCTAGCGGGTTACGAGCAGTACTTC.

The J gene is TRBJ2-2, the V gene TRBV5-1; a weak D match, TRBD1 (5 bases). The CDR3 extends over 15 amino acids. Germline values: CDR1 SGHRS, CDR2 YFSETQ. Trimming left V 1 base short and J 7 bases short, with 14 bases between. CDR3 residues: CASSLIQGRGGELFF. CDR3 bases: TGCGCCAGCAGCTTGATTCAGGGTCGCGGCGGGGAGCTGTTTTTT.

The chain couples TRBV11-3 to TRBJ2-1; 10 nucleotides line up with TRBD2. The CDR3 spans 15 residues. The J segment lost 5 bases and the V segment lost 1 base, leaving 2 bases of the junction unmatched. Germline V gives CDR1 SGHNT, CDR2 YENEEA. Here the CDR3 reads CASSLASGGNNEQFF. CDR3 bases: TGTGCCAGCAGCTTAGCTAGCGGGGGAAACAATGAGCAGTTCTTC.

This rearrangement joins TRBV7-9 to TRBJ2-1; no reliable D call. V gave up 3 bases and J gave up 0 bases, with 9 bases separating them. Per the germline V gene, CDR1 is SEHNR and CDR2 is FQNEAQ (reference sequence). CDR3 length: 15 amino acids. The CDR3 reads CASSLDALSYNEQFF. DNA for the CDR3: TGTGCCAGCAGCTTGGATGCCCTCTCCTACAATGAGCAGTTCTTC.

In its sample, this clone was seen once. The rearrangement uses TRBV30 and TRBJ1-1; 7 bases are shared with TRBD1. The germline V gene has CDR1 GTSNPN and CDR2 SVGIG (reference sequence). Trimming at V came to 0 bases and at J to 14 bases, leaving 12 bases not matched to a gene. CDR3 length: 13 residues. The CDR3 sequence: CAWSVFGQAKSFF. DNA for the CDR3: TGTGCCTGGAGTGTATTCGGACAGGCGAAGTCCTTCTTT.

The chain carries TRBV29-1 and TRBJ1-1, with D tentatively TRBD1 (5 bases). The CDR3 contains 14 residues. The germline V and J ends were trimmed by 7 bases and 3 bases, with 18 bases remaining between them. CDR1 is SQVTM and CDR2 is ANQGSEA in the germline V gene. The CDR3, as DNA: TGCAGCGCCTCCGGTCGATTGGGGGACACTGAAGCTTTCTTT. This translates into CSASGRLGDTEAFF. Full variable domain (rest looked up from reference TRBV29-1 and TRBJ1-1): SAVISQKPSRDICQRGTSLTIQCQVDSQVTMMFWYRQQPGQSLTLIATANQGSEATYESGFVIDKFPISRPNLTFSTLTVSNMSPEDSSIYLCSASGRLGDTEAFFGQGTRLTVV.